Reported below is one TCR beta chain. Its antigen is not yet known. Base qualities were left out, and no much larger clone turns up one base away. Per the publication, the time point label means: persistent/refractory GD, antithyroid drugs over 5 years with positive TRAb. For both TCR sequencing and RNA sequencing, RNA was extracted from PBMCs using TRIzol. Graves' disease was diagnosed according to American Thyroid Association guidelines. The patients came from an endocrinology department in Xi'an, China. From each patient, around 9 milliliters of peripheral blood was collected into an EDTA anticoagulant tube. Ficoll Paque Plus density gradient separation was used to isolate PBMCs, and no further T cell sorting was performed. An Agilent 2100 Bioanalyzer and agarose gel were used to check RNA quality, and a NanoDrop 2000 was used to measure RNA concentration. The library was generated by multiplex PCR. The sequencer was an Illumina HiSeq 4000. CDR3 regions were amplified by Arm-PCR with iRepertoire HTBI primers to construct TCR beta libraries. Before sequencing, the PCR products went through gel purification. The authors' pipeline ran thus. Gene usage analysis of CDR3 amino acid clonotypes relied on the approximately 62 TRBV and 12 to 15 TRBJ segments identified across samples. COPE and FqMerger were used to merge filtered high-quality paired reads into contigs. BLAST was used to align contigs to IMGT TRBV, TRBD and TRBJ reference genes, and CDR3 was defined according to IMGT. Any clonotype with a frequency above 0.1% was classified as a highly expanded clone. Shannon entropy served as the measure of repertoire diversity, while the Gini coefficient captured V-J evenness. Public clonotypes were defined as clonotypes shared by more than one individual. TCRdb took the public reads, trimmed them with fastp at Q25, ran MiXCR for clone calling and kept in-frame beta chains. Each CDR3 protein appears once, grouped with its most common genes and DNA. The V and J calls and clone size are TCRdb's, not the authors'. This sample lists roughly 300,000 distinct CDR3 sequences; around 23% were detected once. The ten top clones hold approximately 53% of the sample.

V is pruned by 6 bases and J by 6 bases, leaving 16 bases of the junction without a gene match. The CDR3 has 17 amino acids, counting the end cysteine and phenylalanine. Only the CDR3 region is kept as DNA, spanning 51 bases read in frame from base 1. The germline V gene sets CDR1 to SNHLY and CDR2 to FYNNEI. The source of the sample is a study of regulatory T cells in long-lasting Graves disease (dated by TCRdb to 2020 to 2022). Looking at the study overall: Persistent Graves' disease meant more than 5 years of antithyroid drug treatment with TSH receptor autoantibodies that stayed positive. Antithyroid drugs had been taken for 8.5 to 13 years on average by persistent Graves' disease patients in the clinical cohort. The study was conducted in China and was registered as a clinical trial. A total of roughly 33 samples underwent TCR sequencing: some 13 from persistent and some 20 from newly diagnosed Graves' disease patients. Peripheral blood TCR sequencing and RNA sequencing compared persistent Graves' disease patients with newly diagnosed Graves' disease patients. The research as a whole found: A larger number of public clonotypes was shared among persistent patients (approximately 2,600) than among newly diagnosed patients (around 970). Only peripheral blood was studied, because thyroid tissue, the primary lesion, was inaccessible. As a limitation, the authors acknowledged that the small sample size may reduce accuracy. TRBV28, TRBJ1-2 and TRBJ2-5 were preferentially used in persistent disease, while TRBV20-1 and TRBJ2-1 were favored in newly diagnosed disease. Only the TCR beta chain was sequenced and analyzed. Persistent Graves' disease patients showed lower TCR Shannon entropy and fewer highly expanded clones than newly diagnosed patients, suggesting clonal expansion.

This chain joins TRBV2 to TRBJ2-7; 11 of the junction bases match TRBD2. The TCR was taken from a female donor with Graves disease. The input for sequencing was peripheral blood mononuclear cells (PBMCs), taken when the disease was refractory, from a patient treated with antithyroid drugs. DNA sequence: TGTGCCAGCAGCTCGGGACTAGCGGCTCCTTACTCCGGCGAGCAGTACTTC. It encodes CASSSGLAAPYSGEQYF.